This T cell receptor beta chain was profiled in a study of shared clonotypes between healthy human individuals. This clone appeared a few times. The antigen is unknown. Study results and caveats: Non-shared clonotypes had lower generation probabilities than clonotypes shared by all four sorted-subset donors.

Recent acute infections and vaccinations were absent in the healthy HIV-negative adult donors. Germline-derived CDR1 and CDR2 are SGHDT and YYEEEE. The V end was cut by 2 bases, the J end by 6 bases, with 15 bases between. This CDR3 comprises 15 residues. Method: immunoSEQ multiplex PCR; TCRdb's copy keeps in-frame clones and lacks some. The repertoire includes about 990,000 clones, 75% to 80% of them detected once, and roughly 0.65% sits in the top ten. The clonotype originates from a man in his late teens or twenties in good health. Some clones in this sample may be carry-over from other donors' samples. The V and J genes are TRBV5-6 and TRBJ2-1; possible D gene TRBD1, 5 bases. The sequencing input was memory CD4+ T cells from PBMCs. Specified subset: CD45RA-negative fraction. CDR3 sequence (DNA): TGTGCCAGCAGCTTCCTTTCAGGGTCCCTCAATGAGCAGTTCTTC. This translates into CASSFLSGSLNEQFF.